The 24 T cell receptor beta chains given below trace back to one sample, sequenced in a study of T cell clones after liver transplantation. The method was immunoSEQ multiplex PCR; TCRdb's version includes in-frame clones alone and lacks a portion of them. Found here are 93,000 or so clones, around 84% of them singletons; the top ten hold approximately 2.9%. Specimen: CD4+ T cells from blood, collected around 48 months after liver transplant. These receptors were taken from a human patient who received a liver transplant. Some T cells here may be from the graft donor.

The chain is built from TRBV7-2 and TRBJ2-2, with D tentatively TRBD2 (6 bases). This CDR3 has 15 residues. With 5 bases removed from V and 8 bases from J, the gap between germline ends came to 18 bases. Germline loops: CDR1 SGHTA, CDR2 FQGNSA. CDR3 amino acids: CASSTQGTFSGELFF. As DNA, the CDR3 is TGTGCCAGCAGCACCCAAGGGACTTTTTCGGGGGAGCTGTTTTTT. Together with reference TRBV7-2 and TRBJ2-2, the CDR3 gives the full variable domain: GAGVSQSPSNKVTEKGKDVELRCDPISGHTALYWYRQSLGQGLEFLIYFQGNSAPDKSGLPSDRFSAERTGGSVSTLTIQRTQQEDSAVYLCASSTQGTFSGELFFGEGSRLTVL.

This chain joins TRBV21-1 and TRBJ2-1; no check of the table's D call, TRBD1, against the DNA was made. TRBV21-1 has pseudogene status. The CDR3 covers 18 residues. The CDR3 region has the DNA TGTGCCAGCAGCAAAGCGCCGAGTAGACAGGGGGTAGTCAATGAGCAGTTCTTC. Its translation: CASSKAPSRQGVVNEQFF.

The chain combines TRBV5-1 with TRBJ2-1, with D perhaps matching TRBD1 or TRBD2 (5 bases each). The CDR3 is 16 residues long. Germline CDR1 and CDR2: SGHRS and YFSETQ. Trimming shortened V by 0 bases and J by 0 bases, and 10 bases separated the two germline ends. The CDR3 DNA follows: TGCGCCAGCAGCTTGGTTGGGGGTCGCTCCTACAATGAGCAGTTCTTC. Protein sequence: CASSLVGGRSYNEQFF.

The V and J genes are TRBV19 and TRBJ2-3, with D perhaps matching TRBD2 (6 bases). The V gene lost 6 bases and the J gene lost 0 bases, with 13 bases spanning the gap. Germline V CDR1 and CDR2: LNHDA, SQIVND (reference sequence). The CDR3 length is 15 residues. The CDR3 protein is CASRQAGLSTDTQYF. CDR3 sequence (DNA): TGTGCCAGTAGGCAGGCGGGACTTAGCACAGATACGCAGTATTTT.

This chain connects TRBV25-1 to TRBJ1-1; D is perhaps TRBD1 (6 bases). Per the germline V gene, CDR1 is MGHDK and CDR2 is SYGVNS. The CDR3 is 16 amino acids. Trimming stripped 0 bases from V and 9 bases from J, with 20 bases between. The CDR3 loop reads CASSEYPTGGARKAFF. The CDR3 bases are TGTGCCAGCAGTGAATATCCGACGGGGGGCGCGAGGAAAGCTTTCTTT.

This clone was seen only once. This sequence joins TRBV11-3 and TRBJ2-3; D is unresolved. V was clipped by 5 bases and J by 4 bases, with 13 bases between them. CDR3 length: 14 amino acids. Germline V gene data show CDR1 as SGHNT and CDR2 as YENEEA. The DNA for the CDR3 is TGTGCCAGCAGCCGACACCGTTCCCCAGATACGCAGTATTTT. Translated: CASSRHRSPDTQYF.

The chain recombines TRBV27 with TRBJ1-3, with D hard to call. The CDR3 has 15 amino acids. V was trimmed by 2 bases and J by 0 bases, leaving 8 bases between them. Germline values: CDR1 MNHEY, CDR2 SMNVEV (reference sequence). The CDR3 sequence: CASSLGSASGNTIYF. The CDR3 nucleotides read TGTGCCAGCAGTTTAGGGTCGGCCTCTGGAAACACCATATATTTT.

The gene calls are TRBV30 and TRBJ2-7, with D tentatively TRBD1 (5 bases). Germline V CDR1 and CDR2: GTSNPN, SVGIG (reference sequence). The CDR3 totals 13 residues. Trimming stripped 1 base from V and 3 bases from J, with 10 bases between. The CDR3 DNA reads as TGTGCCTGGAGTGAACAGGTTAGCTACGAGCAGTACTTC. This translates into CAWSEQVSYEQYF.

CDR3 residues: CATSRGNLDTIYF. The CDR3 coding sequence is TGTGCCACCAGCAGAGGAAACCTGGACACCATATATTTT. J is TRBJ1-3 and V is TRBV15, with D unclear. CDR3 length: 13 residues. Germline CDR1 is LNHNV and CDR2 is YYDKDF (reference sequence). V was clipped by 1 base and J by 8 bases, with 9 bases between them.

This chain uses TRBV7-9 with TRBJ2-1, with D possibly TRBD1 on 6 matching bases. This CDR3 region has 14 residues. Trimming removed 2 bases from V and 1 base from J, with 6 bases in between. Germline V CDR1 and CDR2: SEHNR, FQNEAQ (reference sequence). In DNA form, the CDR3 reads TGTGCCAGCAGCTTACAGGGGTCCTACAATGAGCAGTTCTTC. Translation gives CASSLQGSYNEQFF.

Here the CDR3 reads CASSESRTASYEQYF. For the CDR3, the DNA is TGCGCCAGCAGTGAGTCTCGGACAGCGTCCTACGAGCAGTACTTC. The chain couples TRBV10-1 to TRBJ2-7; maybe TRBD1 (6 bases). The germline V and J ends were trimmed by 0 bases and 1 base, with 10 bases remaining between them. The CDR3 is 15 amino acids. Germline lookup yields CDR1 WNHNN and CDR2 SYGVQD (reference sequence).

The chain employs TRBV2 and TRBJ1-1, with D tentatively TRBD1 (6 bases). The CDR3 contains 13 residues. Germline V lookup: CDR1 SNHLY, CDR2 FYNNEI. V lost 2 bases and J 11 bases, leaving 15 bases between the germline ends. Here the CDR3 DNA reads TGTGCCAGCAGTGAACAGGGGAGAGGCGGTGCTTTCTTT. Amino acid sequence: CASSEQGRGGAFF. Drawing the rest from reference TRBV2 and TRBJ1-1, the complete variable domain is EPEVTQTPSHQVTQMGQEVILRCVPISNHLYFYWYRQILGQKVEFLVSFYNNEISEKSEIFDDQFSVERPDGSNFTLKIRSTKLEDSAMYFCASSEQGRGGAFFGQGTRLTVV.

The genes are TRBV9 and TRBJ2-5, with TRBD2 as a possible D gene (5 bases). The V end lost 4 bases, the J end lost 4 bases, and 26 bases lay between the germline ends. The CDR3 is 18 residues long. Germline V gives CDR1 SGDLS, CDR2 YYNGEE. CDR3 sequence reads: CASSPRSRPGVGGETQYF. The CDR3 nucleotides read TGTGCCAGCAGCCCTCGTAGTCGACCCGGAGTTGGAGGAGAGACCCAGTACTTC.

The chain combines TRBV6-4 with TRBJ2-1, with D perhaps TRBD1 (6 bases). Germline CDR1 MRHNA, CDR2 SNTAGT. This CDR3 has 15 residues. V was cut by 3 bases and J by 3 bases, with 12 bases left in between. CDR3 in amino acids: CASSESGQRYNEQFF. CDR3 in DNA: TGTGCCAGCAGTGAGAGTGGACAGCGCTACAATGAGCAGTTCTTC.

This clone was found a few times. The CDR3 spells CASSSQGLGEQYF. The DNA of the CDR3 is TGTGCCAGCAGCTCTCAGGGATTAGGCGAGCAGTACTTC. V gene TRBV7-3 combines with J gene TRBJ2-7, with D possibly matching TRBD1 (5 bases). The germline gives CDR1 SGHTA, CDR2 FQGTGA. The V end was cut by 4 bases, the J end by 6 bases, with 13 bases between. The CDR3 loop spans 13 amino acids.

V is TRBV6-5 and J is TRBJ1-1; D is unclear. V was pared by 0 bases and J by 4 bases, with 12 bases between. The CDR3 has 15 amino acids. CDR1 and CDR2 from the germline V gene are MNHEY and SVGAGI. CDR3: CASSYSGIGGTEAFF. The CDR3, as DNA: TGTGCCAGCAGTTACTCAGGGATAGGAGGCACTGAAGCTTTCTTT.

The chain carries TRBV27 and TRBJ2-1; D unresolved. This CDR3 is 18 amino acids long. With 6 bases removed from V and 2 bases from J, the gap between germline ends came to 23 bases. Germline V gives CDR1 MNHEY, CDR2 SMNVEV (reference sequence). The CDR3 DNA sequence: TGTGCCAGCAGCCCCAGCAAAGCCCCTGGATCCCCCTACAATGAGCAGTTCTTC. It codes for CASSPSKAPGSPYNEQFF.

This clone was found a few times. V usage is TRBV5-1 and J usage is TRBJ2-5; 9 positions match TRBD1. The length of the CDR3 is 16 residues. Germline CDR1 SGHRS, CDR2 YFSETQ. After removal of 2 bases from V and 4 bases from J, the junction contained 9 bases not matched to a gene. The CDR3 spells CASSFGQQGAPETQYF. The CDR3 nucleotides are TGCGCCAGCAGCTTTGGTCAACAGGGGGCGCCAGAGACCCAGTACTTC.

CDR3 amino acids: CASSLNNFGNTIYF. DNA of the CDR3: TGTGCCAGCAGCTTAAATAACTTTGGAAACACCATATATTTT. The chain links TRBV7-9 to TRBJ1-3; no clear D gene. Trimming removed 2 bases at V and 3 bases at J, with 8 bases between. CDR3 length: 14 residues. CDR1 is SEHNR and CDR2 is FQNEAQ in the germline V gene (reference sequence).

This clone occurred a few times. V is TRBV2 and J is TRBJ1-5; 11 bases fit TRBD1. The CDR3 totals 15 residues. Germline CDR1 SNHLY, CDR2 FYNNEI. The V gene end was trimmed by 4 bases and the J gene end by 6 bases; junction bases not matched to a gene: 5. The CDR3 sequence is CASSGDRGLVQPQHF. As DNA, the CDR3 is TGTGCCAGCAGTGGGGACAGGGGGTTGGTTCAGCCCCAGCATTTT.

The V gene is TRBV5-6, the J gene TRBJ1-3; TRBD1 matches 9 bases. Germline assignment: CDR1 SGHDT and CDR2 YYEEEE. CDR3 size: 18 residues. The junction had 11 bases not matched to a gene; V was cut back by 0 bases and J by 4 bases. For the CDR3, the DNA is TGTGCCAGCAGCTTGGTATCGGACAGGGGAGCGGTGGGAAACACCATATATTTT. This translates into CASSLVSDRGAVGNTIYF.

This clone came up a few times. This sequence joins TRBV12-5 and TRBJ1-5; D perhaps matches TRBD1 (5 bases). Trimming shortened V by 5 bases and J by 1 base, and 6 bases separated the two germline ends. The CDR3 sequence is 13 residues long. Germline CDR1 reads LGHNT; CDR2 reads FRNRAP. The chain's CDR3 is CASGRDSNQPQHF. The CDR3 DNA is TGTGCTAGTGGTCGGGACAGCAATCAGCCCCAGCATTTT.

This clone was counted a single time. The V call is TRBV27, the J call TRBJ2-7, with TRBD1 identical over 8 bases. CDR1 and CDR2 from the germline V gene are MNHEY and SMNVEV (reference sequence). The J segment lost 6 bases and the V segment lost 5 bases, leaving 9 bases of the junction unmatched. The CDR3 runs 14 residues. The DNA for the CDR3 is TGTGCCAGCAGTCCCCGGACAGGGCGGGGCGAGCAGTACTTC. Amino acid sequence: CASSPRTGRGEQYF.

This CDR3 is CASGGTAFRSGNTIYF. In nucleotides, the CDR3 is TGTGCCAGCGGGGGGACAGCTTTCCGCTCTGGAAACACCATATATTTT. The chain has TRBV28 and TRBJ1-3; 7 bases align to TRBD1. Trimming removed 8 bases from V and 0 bases from J; junction bases left unmatched: 10. Germline V gene sequence: CDR1 MDHEN, CDR2 SYDVKM. This CDR3 contains 16 residues.